This passage covers 3 T cell receptor beta chains from one sample sequenced in a study of OX40 agonist ivuxolimab in advanced cancers. The library was made by the immunoSEQ multiplex PCR assay. Entries here come from immuneACCESS through TCRdb and include only in-frame sequences with V and J called. Some clones fail to appear in such tables; in the studies checked, an unresolved V gene covers under half of the shortfall, and the cause of the remainder is unknown. The sample profile shows about 100,000 clones; 90% of them were found once. The ten largest clones add up to roughly 0.3% of the sample. This sample comprised CD4+ or CD8+ T cells sorted from blood, obtained in a trial of the OX40 agonist ivuxolimab. The receptors shown here come from an adult with an advanced solid tumor such as melanoma, head and neck, liver or kidney cancer.

CDR3 in amino acids: CAWSAIEEKLFF. The CDR3 region has the DNA TGTGCCTGGAGTGCCATTGAAGAAAAACTGTTTTTT. V usage is TRBV30 and J usage is TRBJ1-4; D uncertain. Germline lookup yields CDR1 GTSNPN and CDR2 SVGIG (reference sequence). With 1 base removed from V and 8 bases from J, the gap between germline ends came to 8 bases. This CDR3 spans 12 amino acids.

The CDR3 reads CSVEGQGVGAFF. The CDR3 nucleotides are TGCAGCGTTGAAGGACAGGGGGTTGGAGCTTTCTTT. The chain is built from TRBV29-1 and TRBJ1-1; the match to TRBD1 covers 9 bases. CDR1 is SQVTM, CDR2 ANQGSEA, per germline. CDR3 size: 12 residues. The ends lost 1 base at V and 10 bases at J; junction bases unmatched: 4.

A single count supports this clone. The V and J genes are TRBV2 and TRBJ1-1; D is uncertain. The ends were cut back, 6 bases at V and 3 bases at J, with 17 bases in the middle. The length of the CDR3 is 15 residues. CDR1 and CDR2 from the germline V gene are SNHLY and FYNNEI. DNA for the CDR3: TGTGCCAGCAGGTGGGGTTCATACCCTGACACTGAAGCTTTCTTT. It translates to CASRWGSYPDTEAFF. Based on the CDR3 plus reference TRBV2 and TRBJ1-1, the full variable domain is EPEVTQTPSHQVTQMGQEVILRCVPISNHLYFYWYRQILGQKVEFLVSFYNNEISEKSEIFDDQFSVERPDGSNFTLKIRSTKLEDSAMYFCASRWGSYPDTEAFFGQGTRLTVV.